These T cell receptor beta chains were read from a single sample in a study of blood T cell repertoires in COVID-19. TCRdb keeps only in-frame clones here, not all; method: immunoSEQ multiplex PCR. Among tens of thousands of clones listed, roughly nine tenths were seen once. Specimen: peripheral blood. The source is a man between 60 and 75 years old with acute or convalescent COVID-19. CDR3s include the opening cysteine and the closing phenylalanine or tryptophan. A D gene is named only where the DNA matches it firmly. Expanded clones are given a class, and other clones once, few, many or no size at all.

clone size	V gene	D gene	J gene	CDR3 DNA	CDR3 protein
.	TRBV24-1	.	TRBJ1-2	TGTGCCACCAGTGATTTGTTGCGGGGGCGGGTTCAGAATGGCTACACCTTC	CATSDLLRGRVQNGYTF
.	TRBV5-1	.	TRBJ1-3	TGCGCCAGCAGCTTGGCCGCGGGACTGAGCTCTGGAAACACCATATATTTT	CASSLAAGLSSGNTIYF
.	TRBV4-1	.	TRBJ1-1	TGCGCCAGCAGCCAAGCTTTGAATAGGAACACTGAAGCTTTCTTT	CASSQALNRNTEAFF
once	TRBV7-9	.	TRBJ1-1	TGTGCCAGCAGCTTAGCGGGAGGAGCTGAAGCTTTCTTT	CASSLAGGAEAFF
once	TRBV3-1/TRBV3-2	TRBD2	TRBJ2-1	TGTGCCAGCAGCCGGGGGGGGAACTACAATGAGCAGTTCTTC	CASSRGGNYNEQFF
.	TRBV5-6	.	TRBJ2-3	TGTGCCAGCAGCTTGGAGGGGGTGGGCACAGATACGCAGTATTTT	CASSLEGVGTDTQYF
once	TRBV19	.	TRBJ1-3	TGTGCCAGTAGTCCGGGAGACAACTCTGGAAACACCATATATTTT	CASSPGDNSGNTIYF
.	TRBV5-6	TRBD1	TRBJ1-3	TGTGCCAGCAGTTCCGGACAGGGGAGCTCTGGAAACACCATATATTTT	CASSSGQGSSGNTIYF
once	TRBV11-2	.	TRBJ1-6	TGTGCCAGCAGCTTAGGCCAGGGGATCAATTCACCCCTCCACTTT	CASSLGQGINSPLHF
.	TRBV6-6	.	TRBJ1-1	TGTGCCACCTCGGGACAATTGAACACTGAAGCTTTCTTT	CATSGQLNTEAFF
.	TRBV4-1	TRBD1	TRBJ1-2	TGCGCCAGCAGCCAAGACGTTGGGACAGTTGGCTACACCTTC	CASSQDVGTVGYTF
once	TRBV7-9	.	TRBJ1-4	TGTGCCAGCAGCTTGAGACAGACGAATGAAAAACTGTTTTTT	CASSLRQTNEKLFF
many	TRBV11-2	.	TRBJ2-5	TGTGCCAGCAGCCCCAGTGCCAGCCAAGAGACCCAGTACTTC	CASSPSASQETQYF
.	TRBV5-6	TRBD1	TRBJ1-1	TGTGCCAGCAGCTGGTACAGGGGTGAGGGCACTGAAGCTTTCTTT	CASSWYRGEGTEAFF
.	TRBV5-6	TRBD1	TRBJ2-3	TGTGCCAGCAGCTCAACCCTGGACAGGAAAGCCTCGAGCACAGATACGCAGTATTTT	CASSSTLDRKASSTDTQYF
.	TRBV7-9	TRBD1	TRBJ1-4	TGTGCCAGCAGCCACGATGACAGGGGCAGTAATGAAAAACTGTTTTTT	CASSHDDRGSNEKLFF
.	TRBV19	TRBD1	TRBJ2-1	TGTGCCAGTAGCACTATAAGGGACAGGTCCCCTCGAGAGCAGTTCTTC	CASSTIRDRSPREQFF
.	TRBV6-5	TRBD1	TRBJ2-2	TGTGCCAGCAGAGGCCGGGACAGGGAAACCGGGGAGCTGTTTTTT	CASRGRDRETGELFF
.	TRBV21-1	.	TRBJ2-2	TGTGCCAGCAGCAGGGGGCCGACCGGGGAGCTGTTTTTT	CASSRGPTGELFF
.	TRBV2	.	TRBJ1-1	TGTGCCAGCAGCGTATGGGGGGAGGGAACTGAAGCTTTCTTT	CASSVWGEGTEAFF
.	TRBV30	.	TRBJ2-1	TGTGCCTGGAGTCGACTCCACAATGAGCAGTTCTTC	CAWSRLHNEQFF
.	TRBV10-3	.	TRBJ2-1	TGTGCCATCGCCCCGGGCCCGGGAGAGACGGGCAATGAGCAGTTCTTC	CAIAPGPGETGNEQFF
.	TRBV2	.	TRBJ1-2	TGTGCCAGCTTGGGGACAACCTATGGCTACACCTTC	CASLGTTYGYTF
.	TRBV18	.	TRBJ1-1	TGTGCCAGCTCACCACAAGGACAAGTGAACACTGAAGCTTTCTTT	CASSPQGQVNTEAFF
.	TRBV27	TRBD2	TRBJ2-3	TGTGCCAGCAGGGGACTAGCGGGGGGGCCTAGAACAGATACGCAGTATTTT	CASRGLAGGPRTDTQYF
.	TRBV30	.	TRBJ1-2	TGTGCCTGGAGCCCCACGGGGAAGGACTATGGCTACACCTTC	CAWSPTGKDYGYTF
.	TRBV6-2/TRBV6-3	.	TRBJ2-2	TGTGCCAGCAGCAGACTAGTGAGCACCGGGGAGCTGTTTTTT	CASSRLVSTGELFF
.	TRBV2	TRBD1	TRBJ2-7	TGTGCCAGCAGATTACAGGGGGCTACGTACGAGCAGTACTTC	CASRLQGATYEQYF
.	TRBV27	TRBD1	TRBJ2-2	TGTGCCAGCACGGGCACCGGGACAGGGAACACCGGGGAGCTGTTTTTT	CASTGTGTGNTGELFF
.	TRBV18	.	TRBJ2-1	TGTGCCAGCTCCCCATACAGGGATACGGGCAATGAGCAGTTCTTC	CASSPYRDTGNEQFF
.	TRBV12-5	TRBD1	TRBJ1-5	TGTGCTAGTGGCCTAGGATCCGGGGACAGTTACAATCAGCCCCAGCATTTT	CASGLGSGDSYNQPQHF
.	TRBV5-4	TRBD1	TRBJ2-5	TGTGCCAGCAGCTTGGGGACAGGGGTTCAAGAGACCCAGTACTTC	CASSLGTGVQETQYF
.	TRBV4-1	.	TRBJ2-2	TGCGCCAGCAGCCAATCGACAGGTTTGCTCTCCGGGGAGCTGTTTTTT	CASSQSTGLLSGELFF
.	TRBV29-1	.	TRBJ2-7	TGCAGCGTCAAACAGGGTTCGAACTACGAGCAGTACTTC	CSVKQGSNYEQYF
.	TRBV7-9	.	TRBJ2-2	TGTGCCAGCGTGAGTAACACCGGGGAGCTGTTTTTT	CASVSNTGELFF
.	TRBV14	TRBD1	TRBJ2-1	TGTGCCAGCAGCCTAGGACAGGGTTACTACAATGAGCAGTTCTTC	CASSLGQGYYNEQFF
.	TRBV9	TRBD2	TRBJ2-3	TGTGCCAGCAGCCGGGGGGTTGGAACTGGCACAGATACGCAGTATTTT	CASSRGVGTGTDTQYF
.	TRBV6-5	.	TRBJ1-5	TGTGCCAGCAGTCCCGTTGGGGGGGGGTTCCCCCAGCATTTT	CASSPVGGGFPQHF
.	TRBV5-1	TRBD1	TRBJ1-2	TGCGCCAGCAGCCAACAGGGGTTCGGGGGCTACACCTTC	CASSQQGFGGYTF
.	TRBV10-2	TRBD1	TRBJ1-6	TGCGCCGTCGCAGGGGGCATGAAGGATTCACCCCTCCACTTT	CAVAGGMKDSPLHF
.	TRBV5-1	TRBD2	TRBJ2-1	TGCGCCAGCAAGATGGCGGGGGGATATAACAATGAGCAGTTCTTC	CASKMAGGYNNEQFF
.	TRBV4-2	.	TRBJ2-3	TGTGCCAGCAGCCAAGATGCGAAGGATACGCAGTATTTT	CASSQDAKDTQYF
.	TRBV27	TRBD1	TRBJ2-3	TGTGCCAGCAGTCCCGGGACAGGGGTCGCAGATACGCAGTATTTT	CASSPGTGVADTQYF
.	TRBV7-9	.	TRBJ1-6	TGTGCCAGCAGCTTAACGACGGGACACGGGAATTCACCCCTCCACTTT	CASSLTTGHGNSPLHF
.	TRBV7-8	.	TRBJ1-6	TGTGCCAGCAGCTTAGCTTCCGCGGATTCACCCCTCCACTTT	CASSLASADSPLHF
.	TRBV10-3	.	TRBJ1-1	TGTGCCATCAGCCAGGGCTTGGGCACTGAAGCTTTCTTT	CAISQGLGTEAFF
.	TRBV30	TRBD1	TRBJ1-3	TGTGCCTGGAACAAAGGGGGCGTCTCTGGAAACACCATATATTTT	CAWNKGGVSGNTIYF